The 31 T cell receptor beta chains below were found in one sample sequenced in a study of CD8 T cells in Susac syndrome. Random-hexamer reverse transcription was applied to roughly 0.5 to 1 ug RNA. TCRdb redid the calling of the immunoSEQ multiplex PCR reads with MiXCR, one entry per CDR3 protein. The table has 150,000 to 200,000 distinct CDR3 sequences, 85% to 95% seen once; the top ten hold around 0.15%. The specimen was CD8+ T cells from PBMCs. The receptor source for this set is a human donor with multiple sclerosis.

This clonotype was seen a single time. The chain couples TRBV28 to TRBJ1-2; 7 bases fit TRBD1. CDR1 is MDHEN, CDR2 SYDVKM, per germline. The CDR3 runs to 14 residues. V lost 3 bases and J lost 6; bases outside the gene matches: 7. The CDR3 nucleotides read TGTGCCAGCAGTTTGACAGGGATTAGCGATGGCTACACCTTC. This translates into CASSLTGISDGYTF.

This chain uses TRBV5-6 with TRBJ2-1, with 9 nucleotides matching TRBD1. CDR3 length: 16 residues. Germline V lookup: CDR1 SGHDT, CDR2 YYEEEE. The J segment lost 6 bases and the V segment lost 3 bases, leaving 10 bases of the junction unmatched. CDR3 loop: CASSYRDRDWRNEQFF. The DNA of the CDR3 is TGTGCCAGCAGCTACCGGGACAGGGATTGGCGCAATGAGCAGTTCTTC.

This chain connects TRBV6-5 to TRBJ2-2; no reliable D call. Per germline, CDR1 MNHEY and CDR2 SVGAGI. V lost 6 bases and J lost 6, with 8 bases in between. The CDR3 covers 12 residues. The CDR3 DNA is TGTGCCAGCAGCCCCTATCCCGGGGAGCTGTTTTTT. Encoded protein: CASSPYPGELFF.

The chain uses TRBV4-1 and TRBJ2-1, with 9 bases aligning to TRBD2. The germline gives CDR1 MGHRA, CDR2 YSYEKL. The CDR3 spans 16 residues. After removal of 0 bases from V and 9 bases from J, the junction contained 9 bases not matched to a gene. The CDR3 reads CASSQDVGGRESEQFF. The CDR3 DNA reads TGCGCCAGCAGCCAAGATGTTGGCGGGAGGGAGAGTGAGCAGTTCTTC.

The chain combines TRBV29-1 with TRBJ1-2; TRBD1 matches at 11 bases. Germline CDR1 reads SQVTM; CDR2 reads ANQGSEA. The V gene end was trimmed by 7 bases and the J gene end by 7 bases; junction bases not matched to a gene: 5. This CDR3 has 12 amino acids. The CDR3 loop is CSAWTGGFGYTF. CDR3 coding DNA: TGCAGCGCCTGGACAGGGGGCTTTGGCTACACCTTC. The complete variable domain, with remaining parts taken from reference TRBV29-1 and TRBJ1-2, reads SAVISQKPSRDICQRGTSLTIQCQVDSQVTMMFWYRQQPGQSLTLIATANQGSEATYESGFVIDKFPISRPNLTFSTLTVSNMSPEDSSIYLCSAWTGGFGYTFGSGTRLTVV.

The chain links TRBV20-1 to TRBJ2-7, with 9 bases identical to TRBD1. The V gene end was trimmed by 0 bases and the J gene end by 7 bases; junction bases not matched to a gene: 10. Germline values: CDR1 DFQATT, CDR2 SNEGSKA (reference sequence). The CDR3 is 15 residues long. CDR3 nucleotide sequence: TGCAGTGCTAGAGATGTGGACAGGGGATCGCGAGAGCAGTACTTC. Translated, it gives CSARDVDRGSREQYF.

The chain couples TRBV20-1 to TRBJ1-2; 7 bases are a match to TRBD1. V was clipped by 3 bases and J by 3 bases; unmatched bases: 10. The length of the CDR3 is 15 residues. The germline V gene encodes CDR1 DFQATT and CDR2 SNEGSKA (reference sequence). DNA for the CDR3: TGCAGTGCTAGGCCCTCACAGGGGCATTACTATGGCTACACCTTC. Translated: CSARPSQGHYYGYTF.

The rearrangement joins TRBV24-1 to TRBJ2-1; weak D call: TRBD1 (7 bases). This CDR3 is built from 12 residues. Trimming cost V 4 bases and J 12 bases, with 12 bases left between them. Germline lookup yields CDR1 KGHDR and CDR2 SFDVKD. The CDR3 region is CATSDSGGWQFF. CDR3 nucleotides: TGTGCCACCAGTGACTCAGGGGGGTGGCAGTTCTTC.

CDR3 loop: CASSPSPGTATDTQYF. Written as DNA, the CDR3 is TGTGCCAGCAGCCCATCTCCCGGGACAGCCACAGATACGCAGTATTTT. The chain employs TRBV7-2 and TRBJ2-3, with 7 bases matching TRBD1. The CDR3 sequence is 16 residues long. CDR1 and CDR2 (germline): SGHTA, FQGNSA. Trimming took 5 bases from V and 2 from J; bases not matched to a gene: 10.

The CDR3 region has the DNA TGTGCCACCAGCAGAGATATCGGCCCCGGCGGTGAGCAGTTCTTC. This gives the protein CATSRDIGPGGEQFF. The chain uses TRBV15 and TRBJ2-1; the D is unclear. V lost 0 bases and J 9 bases, leaving 15 bases between the germline ends. Germline V gene data show CDR1 as LNHNV and CDR2 as YYDKDF (reference sequence). This CDR3 has 15 residues.

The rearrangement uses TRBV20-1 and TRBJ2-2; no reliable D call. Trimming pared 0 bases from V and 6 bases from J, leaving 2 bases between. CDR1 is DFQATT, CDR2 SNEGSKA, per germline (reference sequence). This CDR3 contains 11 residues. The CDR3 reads CSARDAGELFF. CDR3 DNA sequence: TGCAGTGCTAGAGATGCCGGGGAGCTGTTTTTT.

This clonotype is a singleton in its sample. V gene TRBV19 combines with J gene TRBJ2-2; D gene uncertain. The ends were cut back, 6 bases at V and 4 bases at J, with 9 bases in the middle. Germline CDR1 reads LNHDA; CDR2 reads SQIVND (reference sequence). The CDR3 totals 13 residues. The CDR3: CASRGRGTGELFF. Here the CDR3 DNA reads TGTGCCAGTAGGGGCCGAGGCACCGGGGAGCTGTTTTTT.

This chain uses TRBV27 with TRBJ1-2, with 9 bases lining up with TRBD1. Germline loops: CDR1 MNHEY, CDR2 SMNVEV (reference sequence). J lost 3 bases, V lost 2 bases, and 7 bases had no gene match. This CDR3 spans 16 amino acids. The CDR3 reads CASSLAGTGSYYGYTF. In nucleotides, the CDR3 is TGTGCCAGCAGTTTAGCCGGGACAGGGTCGTACTATGGCTACACCTTC.

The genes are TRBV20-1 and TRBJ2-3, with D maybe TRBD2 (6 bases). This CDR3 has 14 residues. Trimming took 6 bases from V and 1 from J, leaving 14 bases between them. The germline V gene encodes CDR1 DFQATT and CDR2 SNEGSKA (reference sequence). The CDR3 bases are TGCAGTGCGCCGCTCTGGGAGGGCACAGATACGCAGTATTTT. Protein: CSAPLWEGTDTQYF.

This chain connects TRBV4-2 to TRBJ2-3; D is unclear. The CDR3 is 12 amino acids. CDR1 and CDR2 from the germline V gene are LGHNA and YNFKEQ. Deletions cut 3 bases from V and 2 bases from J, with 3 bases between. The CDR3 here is CASSQPTDTQYF. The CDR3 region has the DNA TGTGCCAGCAGCCAGCCCACAGATACGCAGTATTTT.

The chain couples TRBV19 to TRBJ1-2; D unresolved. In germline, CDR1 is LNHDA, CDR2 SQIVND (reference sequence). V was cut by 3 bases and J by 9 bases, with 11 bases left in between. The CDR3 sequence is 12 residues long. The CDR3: CASSISRLSYTF. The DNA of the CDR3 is TGTGCCAGTAGTATCTCCCGGCTGAGCTACACCTTC.

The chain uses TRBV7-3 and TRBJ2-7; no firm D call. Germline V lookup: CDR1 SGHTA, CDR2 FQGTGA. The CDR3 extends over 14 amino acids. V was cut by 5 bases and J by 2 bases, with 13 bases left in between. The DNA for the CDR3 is TGTGCCAGCAGCCCTCATGGCAGCACCTACGAGCAGTACTTC. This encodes CASSPHGSTYEQYF.

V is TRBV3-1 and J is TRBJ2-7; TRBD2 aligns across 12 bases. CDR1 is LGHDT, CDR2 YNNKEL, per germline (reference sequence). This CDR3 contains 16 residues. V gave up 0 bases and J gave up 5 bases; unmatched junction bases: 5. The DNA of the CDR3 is TGTGCCAGCAGCCAAGAATTTCGGACTAGCGGGGACGAGCAGTACTTC. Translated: CASSQEFRTSGDEQYF.

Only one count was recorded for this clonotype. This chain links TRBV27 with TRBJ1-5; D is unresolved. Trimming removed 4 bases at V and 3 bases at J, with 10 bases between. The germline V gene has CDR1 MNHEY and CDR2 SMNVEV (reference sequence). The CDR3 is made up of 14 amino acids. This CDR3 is CASSSSGFNQPQHF. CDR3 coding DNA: TGTGCCAGCAGTTCCAGCGGATTCAATCAGCCCCAGCATTTT.

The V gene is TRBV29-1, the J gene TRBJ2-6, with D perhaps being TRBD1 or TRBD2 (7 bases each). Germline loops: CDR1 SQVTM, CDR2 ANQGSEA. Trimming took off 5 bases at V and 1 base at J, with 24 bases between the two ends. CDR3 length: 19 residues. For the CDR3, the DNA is TGCAGCGTTCTAGGACAGGACACAACGGGGGGATCTGGGGCCAACGTCCTGACTTTC. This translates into CSVLGQDTTGGSGANVLTF.

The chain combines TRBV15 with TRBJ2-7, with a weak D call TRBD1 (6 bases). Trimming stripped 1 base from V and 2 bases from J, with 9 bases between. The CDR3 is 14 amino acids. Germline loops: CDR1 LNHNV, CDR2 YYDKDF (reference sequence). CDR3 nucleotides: TGTGCCACCAGCAGAGGGTCAGGGGCCTACGAGCAGTACTTC. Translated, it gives CATSRGSGAYEQYF.

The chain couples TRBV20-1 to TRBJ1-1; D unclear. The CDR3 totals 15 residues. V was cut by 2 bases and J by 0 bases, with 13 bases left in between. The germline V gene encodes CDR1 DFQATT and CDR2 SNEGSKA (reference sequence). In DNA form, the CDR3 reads TGCAGTGCTAGACAACACGAAGCCCTGAACACTGAAGCTTTCTTT. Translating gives CSARQHEALNTEAFF.

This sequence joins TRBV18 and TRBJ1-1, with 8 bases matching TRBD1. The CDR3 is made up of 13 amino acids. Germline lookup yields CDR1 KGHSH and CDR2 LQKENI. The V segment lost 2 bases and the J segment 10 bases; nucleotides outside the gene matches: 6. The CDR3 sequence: CASSPREDRGAFF. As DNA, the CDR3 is TGTGCCAGCTCACCAAGGGAAGACAGGGGAGCTTTCTTT.

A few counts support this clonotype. The CDR3 is CASSRQGSNQPQHF. DNA for the CDR3: TGTGCCAGCAGCCGACAGGGAAGCAATCAGCCCCAGCATTTT. V gene TRBV27 combines with J gene TRBJ1-5; TRBD1 matches 7 bases. V lost 6 bases to trimming and J lost 1 base; unmatched junction nucleotides: 3. This CDR3 spans 14 amino acids. Germline CDR1 and CDR2: MNHEY and SMNVEV (reference sequence).

CDR3 in amino acids: CASSERERGVAQSGQYF. CDR3 in DNA: TGTGCCAGCAGTGAAAGAGAGCGGGGGGTCGCACAATCGGGGCAGTACTTC. This chain uses TRBV2 with TRBJ2-7, with 9 positions matching TRBD2. Looked up from germline, CDR1 is SNHLY and CDR2 is FYNNEI. J was trimmed by 9 bases and V by 2 bases; bases with no gene match: 17. This CDR3 comprises 17 residues.

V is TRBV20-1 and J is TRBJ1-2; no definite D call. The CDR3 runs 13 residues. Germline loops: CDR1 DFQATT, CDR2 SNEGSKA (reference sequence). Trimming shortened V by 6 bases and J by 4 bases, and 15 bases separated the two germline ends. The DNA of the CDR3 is TGCAGTGCCCGGAGTTTGGGCACCTATGGCTACACCTTC. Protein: CSARSLGTYGYTF.

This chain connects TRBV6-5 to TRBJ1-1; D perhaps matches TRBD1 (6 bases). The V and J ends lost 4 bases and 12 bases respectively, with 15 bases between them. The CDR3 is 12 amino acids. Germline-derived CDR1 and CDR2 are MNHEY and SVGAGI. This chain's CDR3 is CASSSIAGVTFF. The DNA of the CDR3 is TGTGCCAGCAGTTCCATCGCAGGGGTGACTTTCTTT.

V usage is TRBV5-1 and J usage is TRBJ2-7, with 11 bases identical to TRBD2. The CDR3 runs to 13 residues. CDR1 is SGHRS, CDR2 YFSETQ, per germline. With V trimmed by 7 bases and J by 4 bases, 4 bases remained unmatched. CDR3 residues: CASAGTSGYEQYF. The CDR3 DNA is TGCGCCAGCGCCGGGACTAGCGGATACGAGCAGTACTTC. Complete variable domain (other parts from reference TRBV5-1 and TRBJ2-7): KAGVTQTPRYLIKTRGQQVTLSCSPISGHRSVSWYQQTPGQGLQFLFEYFSETQRNKGNFPGRFSGRQFSNSRSEMNVSTLELGDSALYLCASAGTSGYEQYFGPGTRLTVT.

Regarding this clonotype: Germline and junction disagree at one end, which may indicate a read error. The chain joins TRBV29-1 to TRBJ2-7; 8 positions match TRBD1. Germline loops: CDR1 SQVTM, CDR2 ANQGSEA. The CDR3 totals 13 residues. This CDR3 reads CSVRTGISHEQYF. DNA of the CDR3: TGCAGCGTCAGGACAGGGATCTCCCACGAGCAGTACTTC.

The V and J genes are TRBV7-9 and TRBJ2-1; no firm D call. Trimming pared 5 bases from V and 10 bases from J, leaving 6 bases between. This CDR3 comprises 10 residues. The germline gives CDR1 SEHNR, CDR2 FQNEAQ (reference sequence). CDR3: CASSTEEQFF. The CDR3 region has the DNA TGTGCCAGCAGCACGGAGGAGCAGTTCTTC.

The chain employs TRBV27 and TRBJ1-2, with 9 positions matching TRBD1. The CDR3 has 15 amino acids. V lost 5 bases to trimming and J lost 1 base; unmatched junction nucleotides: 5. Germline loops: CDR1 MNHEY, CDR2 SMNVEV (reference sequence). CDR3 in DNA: TGTGCCAGCAGTCCCGGACAGGGGAATAACTATGGCTACACCTTC. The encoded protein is CASSPGQGNNYGYTF.